This T cell receptor beta chain was profiled in a study of cytomegalovirus exposure and HLA in healthy donors. Study results and caveats: According to a later analysis, TCR clusters from the first cohort tended to co-occur in the 120 or so validation repertoires. Most TCR sequences proved rare, with some public TCRs found in many donors. The authors enumerated around 150 TCR beta chains as linked to cytomegalovirus.

This table comes from immunoSEQ multiplex PCR, and its TCRdb copy is limited to in-frame clones, with some not included. The repertoire has roughly 350,000 clones, 86% of them found once; the top ten carry approximately 0.84%. Turning to this clone: Its antigen remains unknown.

The CDR3 length is 16 residues. CDR1 and CDR2 (germline): KGHSH, LQKENI. With V trimmed by 0 bases and J by 5 bases, 4 bases remained unmatched. This TCR came from a woman aged 18-29 years in good health and CMV-seronegative. The material sequenced was PBMCs. The chain is built from TRBV18 and TRBJ2-1, with 10 nucleotides matching TRBD2. The CDR3 loop is CASSPPGLANDNEQFF. The CDR3, as DNA: TGTGCCAGCTCACCACCGGGACTAGCGAATGACAATGAGCAGTTCTTC.